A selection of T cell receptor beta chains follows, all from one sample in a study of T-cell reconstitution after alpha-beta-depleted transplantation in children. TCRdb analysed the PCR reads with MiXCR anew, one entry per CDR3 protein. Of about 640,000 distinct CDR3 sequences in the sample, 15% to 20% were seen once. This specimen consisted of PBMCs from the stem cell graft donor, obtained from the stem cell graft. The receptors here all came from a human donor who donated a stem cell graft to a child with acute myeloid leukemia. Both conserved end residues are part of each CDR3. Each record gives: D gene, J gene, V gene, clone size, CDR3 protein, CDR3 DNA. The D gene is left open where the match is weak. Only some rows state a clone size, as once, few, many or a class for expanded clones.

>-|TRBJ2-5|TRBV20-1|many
CSAWDTAGETQYF
TGCAGTGCTTGGGACACTGCTGGTGAGACCCAGTACTTC
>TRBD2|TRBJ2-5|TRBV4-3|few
CASSQDSGGAGETQYF
TGCGCCAGCAGCCAAGATAGCGGGGGGGCCGGAGAGACCCAGTACTTC
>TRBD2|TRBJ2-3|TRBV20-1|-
CSALGLAGGLGTDTQYF
TGCAGTGCCCTCGGGCTAGCGGGGGGTCTCGGCACAGATACGCAGTATTTT
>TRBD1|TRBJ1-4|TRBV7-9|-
CASSSDRRDEKLFF
TGTGCCAGCAGTTCGGACAGGCGAGATGAAAAACTGTTTTTT
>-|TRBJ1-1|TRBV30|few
CASGRNTEAFF
TGTGCCTCAGGACGGAACACTGAAGCTTTCTTT
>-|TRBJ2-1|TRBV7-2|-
CASSLALNKGFGEQFF
TGTGCCAGCAGCTTAGCGCTAAACAAGGGATTCGGAGAGCAGTTCTTC
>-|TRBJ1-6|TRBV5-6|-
CASSLLESYNSPLHF
TGTGCCAGCAGCTTGCTGGAATCCTATAATTCACCCCTCCACTTT
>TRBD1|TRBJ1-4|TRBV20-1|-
CSAMGQAKKLFF
TGCAGTGCTATGGGACAGGCTAAAAAACTGTTTTTT
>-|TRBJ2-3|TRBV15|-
CATSREEGRYADTQYF
TGTGCCACCAGCAGAGAGGAGGGAAGGTACGCAGATACGCAGTATTTT
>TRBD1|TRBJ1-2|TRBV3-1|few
CASSQYGTGDGYTF
TGTGCCAGCAGCCAATATGGGACAGGCGATGGCTACACCTTC
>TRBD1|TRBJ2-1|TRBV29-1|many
CSVDGTVNTYNEQFF
TGCAGCGTCGACGGGACAGTGAATACCTACAATGAGCAGTTCTTC
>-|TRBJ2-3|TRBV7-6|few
CASSLAPATTDTQYF
TGTGCCAGCAGCTTAGCTCCGGCAACCACAGATACGCAGTATTTT
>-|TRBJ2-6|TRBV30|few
CAWSPGANVLTF
TGTGCCTGGAGTCCTGGGGCCAACGTCCTGACTTTC
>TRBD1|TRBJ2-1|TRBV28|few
CASSNIPRDRYNEQFF
TGTGCCAGCAGTAATATTCCCAGGGACAGGTACAATGAGCAGTTCTTC
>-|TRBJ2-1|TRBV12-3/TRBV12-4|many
CASSLGAGKHNEQFF
TGTGCCAGCAGTTTGGGTGCGGGGAAACACAATGAGCAGTTCTTC
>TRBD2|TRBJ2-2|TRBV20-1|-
CSARDTSSGRNTGELFF
TGCAGTGCTAGAGATACTAGTAGCGGGAGGAACACCGGGGAGCTGTTTTTT
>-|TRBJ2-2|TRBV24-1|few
CATGAWGGELFF
TGTGCCACCGGAGCCTGGGGCGGGGAGCTGTTTTTT
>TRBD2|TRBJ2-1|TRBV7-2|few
CASSLSGTSGGRGEQFF
TGTGCCAGCAGCTTATCCGGGACTAGCGGGGGGAGGGGTGAGCAGTTCTTC
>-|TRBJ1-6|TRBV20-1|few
CSARWSFNSPLHF
TGCAGTGCTAGATGGAGTTTTAATTCACCCCTCCACTTT
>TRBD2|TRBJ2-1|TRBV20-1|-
CSASVASGLYNEQFF
TGCAGTGCTAGTGTGGCTAGCGGGTTATACAATGAGCAGTTCTTC
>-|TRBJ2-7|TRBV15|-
CATLNTGNPGEQYF
TGTGCCACCCTCAACACCGGGAACCCCGGCGAGCAGTACTTC
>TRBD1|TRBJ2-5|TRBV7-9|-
CASSLDGTGGRETQYF
TGTGCCAGCAGCTTAGACGGGACAGGGGGCCGGGAGACCCAGTACTTC
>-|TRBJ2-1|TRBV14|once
CASSQASALQFF
TGTGCCAGCAGCCAAGCTTCGGCCTTGCAGTTCTTC
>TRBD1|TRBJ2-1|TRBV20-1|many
CSANPPGQPIF
TGCAGTGCTAATCCCCCGGGACAGCCGATCTTC
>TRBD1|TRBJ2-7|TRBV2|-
CASSADRGDEQYF
TGTGCCAGCAGTGCGGACAGGGGAGACGAGCAGTACTTC
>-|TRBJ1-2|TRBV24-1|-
CATSESPGGARGYTF
TGTGCCACCAGTGAATCCCCGGGAGGGGCGCGCGGCTACACCTTC
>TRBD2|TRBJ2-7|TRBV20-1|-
CSVLFSGGRWEQYF
TGCAGTGTTCTCTTTAGCGGGGGGCGGTGGGAGCAGTACTTC
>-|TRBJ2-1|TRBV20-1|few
CSAGTLSYNEQFF
TGCAGTGCCGGGACTCTCTCCTACAATGAGCAGTTCTTC
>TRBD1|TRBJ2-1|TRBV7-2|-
CASLRDRFYNEQFF
TGTGCCAGCCTCCGGGACAGGTTTTACAATGAGCAGTTCTTC
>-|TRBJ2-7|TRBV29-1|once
CSVGQRGYEQYF
TGCAGCGTTGGACAACGAGGCTACGAGCAGTACTTC
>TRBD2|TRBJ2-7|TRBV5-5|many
CASSSGTSGYEQYF
TGTGCCAGCAGCTCCGGGACTAGCGGCTACGAGCAGTACTTC
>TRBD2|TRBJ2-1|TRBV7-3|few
CASSPTSGGGSSYNEQFF
TGTGCCAGCAGCCCGACTAGCGGGGGGGGCAGCTCCTACAATGAGCAGTTCTTC
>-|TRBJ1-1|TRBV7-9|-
CASSLMTLNTEAFF
TGTGCCAGCAGCTTAATGACCCTGAACACTGAAGCTTTCTTT